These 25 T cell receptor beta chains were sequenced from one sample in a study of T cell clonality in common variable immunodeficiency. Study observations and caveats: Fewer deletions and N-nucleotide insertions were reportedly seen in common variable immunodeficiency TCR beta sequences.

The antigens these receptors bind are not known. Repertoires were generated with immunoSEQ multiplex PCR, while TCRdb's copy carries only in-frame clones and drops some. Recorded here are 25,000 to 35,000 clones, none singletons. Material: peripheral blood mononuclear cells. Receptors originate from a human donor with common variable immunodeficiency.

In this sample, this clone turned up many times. The CDR3 region is CASSLTGGLNNEQFF. The DNA read from the CDR3 is TGTGCCAGCAGCCTCACAGGGGGACTTAACAATGAG. The chain couples TRBV7-9 to TRBJ2-1; TRBD1 matches at 8 bases. The CDR3 end falls 3 residues outside the read, so it is completed with the germline J gene. This CDR3 comprises 15 residues. Germline V gene sequence: CDR1 SEHNR, CDR2 FQNEAQ (reference sequence). The junction had 8 bases not matched to a gene; V was cut back by 5 bases and J by 5 bases. Based on the CDR3 plus reference TRBV7-9 and TRBJ2-1, the full variable domain is DTGVSQNPRHKITKRGQNVTFRCDPISEHNRLYWYRQTLGQGPEFLTYFQNEAQLEKSRLLSDRFSAERPKGSFSTLEIQRTEQGDSAMYLCASSLTGGLNNEQFFGPGTRLTVL.

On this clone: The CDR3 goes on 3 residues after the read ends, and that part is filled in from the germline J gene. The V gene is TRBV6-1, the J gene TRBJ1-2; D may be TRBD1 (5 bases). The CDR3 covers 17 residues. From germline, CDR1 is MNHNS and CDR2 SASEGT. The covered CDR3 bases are TGTGCCAGCAGTGAAGGACAGTTGGGCAGGCCTTTATACGGC. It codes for CASSEGQLGRPLYG. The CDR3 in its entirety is CASSEGQLGRPLYGYTF.

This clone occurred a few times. The covered CDR3 bases are TGTGCCAGCAGCTTGGTCCAGGGAGCGAGCGAG. Amino acid sequence: CASSLVQGASE. The entire CDR3 protein is CASSLVQGASEQYF. V is TRBV5-6 and J is TRBJ2-7; D may match TRBD1 or TRBD2 (5 bases each). The read terminates 3 residues ahead of where the CDR3 ends, so the germline J gene completes it. Trimming removed 0 bases from V and 6 bases from J, with 13 bases in between. Looked up from germline, CDR1 is SGHDT and CDR2 is YYEEEE. This CDR3 region has 14 residues.

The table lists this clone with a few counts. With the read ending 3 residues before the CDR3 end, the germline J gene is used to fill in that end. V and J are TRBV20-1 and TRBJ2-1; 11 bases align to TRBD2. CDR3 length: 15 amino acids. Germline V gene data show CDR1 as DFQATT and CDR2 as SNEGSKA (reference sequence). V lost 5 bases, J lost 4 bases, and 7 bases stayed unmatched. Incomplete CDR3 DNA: TGCAGTGCTCATAGACTAGCGGGATCTTACAATGAG. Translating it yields CSAHRLAGSYNE. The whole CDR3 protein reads CSAHRLAGSYNEQFF.

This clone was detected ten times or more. This CDR3 is CASSPQSQGRNEKLFF. The sequenced CDR3 bases are TGCGCCAGCAGCCCTCAATCCCAGGGGAGGAATGAAAAA. This chain links TRBV5-1 with TRBJ1-4; D possibly corresponds to TRBD1 (6 bases). The read falls 3 residues short of the CDR3 end, and the missing part is taken from the germline J gene. The CDR3 is made up of 16 amino acids. Germline lookup yields CDR1 SGHRS and CDR2 YFSETQ. The V gene lost 4 bases and the J gene lost 5 bases, with 18 bases spanning the gap.

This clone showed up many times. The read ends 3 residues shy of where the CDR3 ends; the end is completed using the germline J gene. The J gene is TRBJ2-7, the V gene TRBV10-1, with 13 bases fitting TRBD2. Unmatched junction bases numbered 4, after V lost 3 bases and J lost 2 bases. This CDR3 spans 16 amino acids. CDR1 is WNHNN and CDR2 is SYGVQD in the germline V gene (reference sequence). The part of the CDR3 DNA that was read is TGCGCCAGCAGTGAACGGACTAGCGGGAGCACCTACGAG. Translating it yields CASSERTSGSTYE. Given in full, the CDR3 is CASSERTSGSTYEQYF.

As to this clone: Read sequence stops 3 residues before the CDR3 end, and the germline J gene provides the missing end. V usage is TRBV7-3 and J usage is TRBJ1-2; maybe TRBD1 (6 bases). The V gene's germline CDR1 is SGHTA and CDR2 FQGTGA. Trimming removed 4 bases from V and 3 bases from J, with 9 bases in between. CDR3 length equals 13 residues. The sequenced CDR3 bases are TGTGCCAGCAGCTCAGGGGCGGACTATGGC. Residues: CASSSGADYG. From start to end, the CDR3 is CASSSGADYGYTF.

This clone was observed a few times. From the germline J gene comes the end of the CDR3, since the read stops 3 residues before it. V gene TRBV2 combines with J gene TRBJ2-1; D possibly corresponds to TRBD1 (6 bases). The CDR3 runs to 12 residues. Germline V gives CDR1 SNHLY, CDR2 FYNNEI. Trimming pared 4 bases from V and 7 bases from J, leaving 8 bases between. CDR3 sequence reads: CASSGQGNEQFF. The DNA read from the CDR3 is TGTGCCAGCAGTGGGCAGGGGAATGAG.

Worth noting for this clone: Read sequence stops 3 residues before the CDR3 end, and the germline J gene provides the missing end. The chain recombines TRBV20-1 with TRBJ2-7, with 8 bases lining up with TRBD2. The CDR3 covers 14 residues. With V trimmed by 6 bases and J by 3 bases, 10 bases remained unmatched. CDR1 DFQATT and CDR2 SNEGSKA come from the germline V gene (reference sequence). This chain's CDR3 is CSALSTSGLYEQYF. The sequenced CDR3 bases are TGCAGTGCCCTATCTACTAGCGGCCTCTACGAG.

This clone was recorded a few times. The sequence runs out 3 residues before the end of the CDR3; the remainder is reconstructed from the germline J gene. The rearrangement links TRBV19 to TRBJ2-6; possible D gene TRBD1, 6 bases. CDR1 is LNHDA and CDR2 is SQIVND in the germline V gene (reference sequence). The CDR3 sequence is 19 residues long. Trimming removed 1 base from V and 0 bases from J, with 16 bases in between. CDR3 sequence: CASSIATRTASSGANVLTF. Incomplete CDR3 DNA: TGTGCCAGTAGTATAGCAACTCGGACAGCCAGCTCTGGGGCCAACGTC.

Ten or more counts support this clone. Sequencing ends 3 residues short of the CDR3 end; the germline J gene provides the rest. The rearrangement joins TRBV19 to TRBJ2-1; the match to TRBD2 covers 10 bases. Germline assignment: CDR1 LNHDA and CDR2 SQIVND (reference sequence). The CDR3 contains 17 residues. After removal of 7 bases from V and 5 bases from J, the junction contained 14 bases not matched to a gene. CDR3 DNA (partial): TGTGCCAGTATTGACCGAGGGACTAGCGAGAGTCACAATGAG. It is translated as CASIDRGTSESHNE. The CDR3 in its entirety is CASIDRGTSESHNEQFF.

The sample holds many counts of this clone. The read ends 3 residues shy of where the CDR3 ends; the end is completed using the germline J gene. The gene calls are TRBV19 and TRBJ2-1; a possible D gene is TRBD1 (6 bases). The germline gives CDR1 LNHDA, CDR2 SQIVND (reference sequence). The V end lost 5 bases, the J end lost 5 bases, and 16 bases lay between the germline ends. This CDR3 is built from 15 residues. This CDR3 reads CASSRTGFGDNEQFF. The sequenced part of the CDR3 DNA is TGTGCCAGTAGTCGAACAGGGTTCGGGGACAATGAG.

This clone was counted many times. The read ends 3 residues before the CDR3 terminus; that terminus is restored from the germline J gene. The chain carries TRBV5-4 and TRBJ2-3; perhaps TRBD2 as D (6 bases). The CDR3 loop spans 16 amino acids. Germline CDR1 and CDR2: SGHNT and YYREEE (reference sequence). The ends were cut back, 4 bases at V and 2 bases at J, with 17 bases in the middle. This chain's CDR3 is CASSEEGTLNTDTQYF. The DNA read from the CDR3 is TGTGCCAGCAGCGAGGAAGGGACTTTAAACACAGATACG.

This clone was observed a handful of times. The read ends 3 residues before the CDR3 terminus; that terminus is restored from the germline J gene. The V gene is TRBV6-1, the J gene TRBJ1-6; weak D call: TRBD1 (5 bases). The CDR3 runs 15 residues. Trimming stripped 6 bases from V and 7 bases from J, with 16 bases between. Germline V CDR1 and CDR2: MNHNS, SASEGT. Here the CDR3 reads CASRETDSTNSPLHF. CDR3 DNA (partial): TGTGCCAGCAGGGAAACTGACAGCACAAATTCACCC.

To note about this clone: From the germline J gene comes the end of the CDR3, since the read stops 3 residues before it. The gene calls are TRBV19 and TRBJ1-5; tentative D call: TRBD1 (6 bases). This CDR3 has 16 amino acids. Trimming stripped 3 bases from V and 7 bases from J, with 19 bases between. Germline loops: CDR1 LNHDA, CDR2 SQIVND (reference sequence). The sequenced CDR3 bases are TGTGCCAGTAGTATGCCAGGGGTAAGGGTTGGGCAGCCC. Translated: CASSMPGVRVGQP. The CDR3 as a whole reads CASSMPGVRVGQPQHF.

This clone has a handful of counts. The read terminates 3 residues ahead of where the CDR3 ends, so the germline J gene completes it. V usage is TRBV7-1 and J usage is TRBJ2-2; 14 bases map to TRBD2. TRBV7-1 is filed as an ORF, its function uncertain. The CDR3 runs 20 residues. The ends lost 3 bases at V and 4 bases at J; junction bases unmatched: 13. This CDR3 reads CASSSQPGLAGVRSTGELFF. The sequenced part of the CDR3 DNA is TGTGCCAGCAGCTCTCAACCGGGACTAGCGGGAGTCCGGAGCACCGGGGAG.

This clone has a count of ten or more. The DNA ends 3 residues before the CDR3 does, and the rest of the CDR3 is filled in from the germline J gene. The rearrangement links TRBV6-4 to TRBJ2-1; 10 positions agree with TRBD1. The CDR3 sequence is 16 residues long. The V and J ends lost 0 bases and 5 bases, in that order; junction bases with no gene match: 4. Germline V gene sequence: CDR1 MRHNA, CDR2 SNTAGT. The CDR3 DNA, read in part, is TGTGCCAGCAGTGACTCCTCCGGGACAGGGGACAATGAG. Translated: CASSDSSGTGDNE. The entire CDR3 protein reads CASSDSSGTGDNEQFF.

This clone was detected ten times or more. The CDR3 here is CATTSGGGISYEQYF. CDR3 DNA (partial): TGTGCCACCACCTCGGGGGGGGGCATCTCCTACGAG. V gene TRBV15 combines with J gene TRBJ2-7, with TRBD2 matching 8 bases. The read is 3 residues too short to cover the CDR3 end, so that end is filled in from the germline J gene. V gave up 7 bases and J gave up 0 bases; unmatched junction bases: 8. CDR1 LNHNV and CDR2 YYDKDF come from the germline V gene (reference sequence). The CDR3 totals 15 residues.

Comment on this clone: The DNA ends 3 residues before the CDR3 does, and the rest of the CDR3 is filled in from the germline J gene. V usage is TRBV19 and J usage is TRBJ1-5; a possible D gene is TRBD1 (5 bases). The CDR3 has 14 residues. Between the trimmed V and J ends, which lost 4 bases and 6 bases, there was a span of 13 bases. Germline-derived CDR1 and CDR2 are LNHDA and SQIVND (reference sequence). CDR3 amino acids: CASSTTGMVQPQHF. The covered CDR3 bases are TGTGCCAGTAGTACAACAGGAATGGTTCAGCCC.

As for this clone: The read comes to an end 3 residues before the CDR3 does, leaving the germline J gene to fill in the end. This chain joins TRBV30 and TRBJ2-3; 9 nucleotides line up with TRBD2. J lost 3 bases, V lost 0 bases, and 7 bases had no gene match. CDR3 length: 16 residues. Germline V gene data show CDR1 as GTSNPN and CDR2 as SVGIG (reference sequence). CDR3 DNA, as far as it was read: TGTGCCTGGAGTGTCCTAGCGGGATCTGCTACAGATACG. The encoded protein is CAWSVLAGSATDT. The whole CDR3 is CAWSVLAGSATDTQYF.

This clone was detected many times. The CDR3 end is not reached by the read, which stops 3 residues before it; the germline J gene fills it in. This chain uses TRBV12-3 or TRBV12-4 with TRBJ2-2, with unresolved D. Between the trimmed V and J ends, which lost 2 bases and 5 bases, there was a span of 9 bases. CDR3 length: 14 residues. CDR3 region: CASSLLKTTGELFF. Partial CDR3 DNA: TGTGCCAGCAGTTTATTAAAGACTACCGGGGAG.

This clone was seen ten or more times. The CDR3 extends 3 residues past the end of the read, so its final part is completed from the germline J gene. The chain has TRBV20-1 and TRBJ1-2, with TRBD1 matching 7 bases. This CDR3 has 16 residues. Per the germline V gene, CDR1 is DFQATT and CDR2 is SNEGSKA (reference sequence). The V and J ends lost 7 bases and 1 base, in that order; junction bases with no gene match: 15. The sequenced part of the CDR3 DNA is TGCAGTGTTAGCTTTCCCGGACAGGCCAATAACTATGGC. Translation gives CSVSFPGQANNYG. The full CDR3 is CSVSFPGQANNYGYTF.

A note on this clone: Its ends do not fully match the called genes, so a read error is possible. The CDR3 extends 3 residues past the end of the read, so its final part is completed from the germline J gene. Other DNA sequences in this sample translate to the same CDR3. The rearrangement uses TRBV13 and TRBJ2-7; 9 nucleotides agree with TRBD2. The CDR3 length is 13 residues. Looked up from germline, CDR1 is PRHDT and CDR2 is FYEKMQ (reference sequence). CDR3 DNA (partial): TGTGCCAGCAGCGTAGGACTAGCGTACGAG. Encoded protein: CASSVGLAYE. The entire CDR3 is CASSVGLAYEQYF.

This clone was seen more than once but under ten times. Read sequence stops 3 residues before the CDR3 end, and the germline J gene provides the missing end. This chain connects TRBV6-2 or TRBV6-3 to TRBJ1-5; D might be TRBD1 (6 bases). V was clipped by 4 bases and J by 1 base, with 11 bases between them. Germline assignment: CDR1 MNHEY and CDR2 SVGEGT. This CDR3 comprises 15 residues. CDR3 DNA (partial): TGTGCCAGCAGTTCACACAGGGACAGCAATCAGCCC. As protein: CASSSHRDSNQP. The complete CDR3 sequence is CASSSHRDSNQPQHF.

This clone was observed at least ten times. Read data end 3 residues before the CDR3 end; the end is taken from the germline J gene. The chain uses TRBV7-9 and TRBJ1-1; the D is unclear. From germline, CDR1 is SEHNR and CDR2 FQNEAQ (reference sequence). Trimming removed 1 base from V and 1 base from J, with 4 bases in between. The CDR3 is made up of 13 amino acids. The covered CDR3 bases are TGTGCCAGCAGCTTAGGAGCGAACACTGAA. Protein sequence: CASSLGANTE. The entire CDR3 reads CASSLGANTEAFF.